These T cell receptor beta chains were read from a single sample in a study of T cells after posttransplantation cyclophosphamide. Here immunoSEQ multiplex PCR was the method, and the copy in TCRdb shows in-frame clones only, minus some. Of 50,000 to 55,000 clones listed, roughly 86% were seen once; the top ten hold less than 3.5%. Sequenced material: PBMCs. The receptor source for this set is a man aged 25 to 40 with a blood cancer, CMV-positive, and with a related stem cell donor. Each CDR3 is given with its conserved first and last residue. Each record gives: J gene, clone size, D gene, V gene, CDR3 protein, CDR3 DNA. The D gene is left open where the match is weak. Size tells how often a clone was seen (once, few, many) or the class of an expanded clone, and some rows leave it out.

>TRBJ2-1|few|.|TRBV6-5
CASSYSAGDGNEQFF
TGTGCCAGCAGTTACTCGGCAGGGGACGGCAATGAGCAGTTCTTC
>TRBJ2-7|.|TRBD2|TRBV7-9
CASSLLIAGGPYEQYF
TGTGCCAGCAGCTTACTCATAGCGGGAGGCCCCTACGAGCAGTACTTC
>TRBJ1-5|.|.|TRBV19
CASSIGTRSDQPQHF
TGTGCCAGTAGTATCGGGACAAGGTCTGACCAGCCCCAGCATTTT
>TRBJ2-3|.|.|TRBV11-2
CASSLEGRGTDTQYF
TGTGCCAGCAGCTTAGAGGGCAGGGGAACAGATACGCAGTATTTT
>TRBJ2-3|.|TRBD1|TRBV7-9
CASSAGQGASLSTDTQYF
TGTGCCAGCAGCGCCGGACAGGGGGCATCTTTGAGCACAGATACGCAGTATTTT
>TRBJ2-1|.|.|TRBV5-8
CASSLTDYNEQFF
TGTGCCAGCAGCTTGACAGACTACAATGAGCAGTTCTTC
>TRBJ2-1|.|.|TRBV30
CAWKVGLTYNEQFF
TGTGCCTGGAAGGTGGGACTGACCTACAATGAGCAGTTCTTC
>TRBJ2-7|.|.|TRBV7-6
CASSPRRSYEQYF
TGTGCCAGCAGCCCTAGGCGGAGCTACGAGCAGTACTTC
>TRBJ2-5|.|.|TRBV5-4
CASSLGGHQETQYF
TGTGCCAGCAGCTTAGGGGGACACCAAGAGACCCAGTACTTC
>TRBJ1-1|.|.|TRBV5-4
CASSSDEGGGTEAFF
TGTGCCAGCAGCTCCGACGAGGGGGGGGGCACTGAAGCTTTCTTT
>TRBJ2-1|.|TRBD1|TRBV2
CASSEETGTVSYNEQFF
TGTGCCAGCAGTGAAGAGACCGGGACAGTCTCCTACAATGAGCAGTTCTTC
>TRBJ2-1|.|.|TRBV7-9
CASSPQPSKNNEQFF
TGTGCCAGCAGCCCGCAACCGTCTAAGAACAATGAGCAGTTCTTC
>TRBJ2-2|.|TRBD2|TRBV13
CASSPGLAGGPRTTGELFF
TGTGCCAGCAGCCCTGGACTAGCGGGAGGGCCACGGACGACCGGGGAGCTGTTTTTT
>TRBJ2-3|.|TRBD2|TRBV5-8
CASSLGLAGVTDTQYF
TGTGCCAGCAGCCTAGGACTAGCGGGAGTCACAGATACGCAGTATTTT
>TRBJ1-4|.|.|TRBV5-6
CASSAPEGVRNEKLFF
TGTGCCAGCAGCGCCCCAGAGGGAGTCCGAAATGAAAAACTGTTTTTT
>TRBJ2-7|.|TRBD2|TRBV30
CAWSAGRELSYEQYF
TGTGCCTGGAGTGCGGGGCGGGAGCTTTCCTACGAGCAGTACTTC
>TRBJ1-2|.|.|TRBV27
CASSSAQRGSYGYTF
TGTGCCAGCAGTTCCGCACAAAGGGGTAGCTATGGCTACACCTTC
>TRBJ2-1|.|TRBD2|TRBV11-3
CASSFPLAAYNEQFF
TGTGCCAGCAGCTTCCCTCTAGCGGCTTACAATGAGCAGTTCTTC
>TRBJ2-3|.|TRBD2|TRBV4-3
CASSQGVSGRAGTDTQYF
TGCGCCAGCAGCCAAGGGGTTAGCGGGAGGGCCGGTACAGATACGCAGTATTTT
>TRBJ2-7|.|TRBD1|TRBV9
CASSVASGQGLYEQYF
TGTGCCAGCAGCGTAGCCTCGGGACAGGGGCTATACGAGCAGTACTTC
>TRBJ1-2|.|TRBD1|TRBV2
CASSGRQGSYTF
TGTGCCAGCAGTGGAAGACAGGGTAGCTACACCTTC
>TRBJ2-1|.|TRBD1|TRBV13
CASSLDRGYSGRYNEQFF
TGTGCCAGCAGCTTAGACAGGGGATACTCCGGTCGCTACAATGAGCAGTTCTTC
>TRBJ2-4|.|TRBD1|TRBV7-2
CASIPDRGNIQYF
TGTGCCAGCATTCCGGACAGGGGAAACATTCAGTACTTC
>TRBJ2-5|once|TRBD1|TRBV18
CASSPPFNSGGGLGPRTQYF
TGTGCCAGCTCACCACCATTTAATTCAGGGGGCGGATTGGGCCCGAGGACCCAGTACTTC
>TRBJ2-1|.|TRBD1|TRBV2
CASSGRQGASGEQFF
TGTGCCAGCAGTGGTAGGCAGGGGGCGTCGGGTGAGCAGTTCTTC
>TRBJ2-3|.|.|TRBV19
CASSHRGIEGTDTQYF
TGTGCCAGTAGCCACCGTGGAATCGAGGGCACAGATACGCAGTATTTT
>TRBJ1-1|few|.|TRBV10-3
CAIRPENTEAFF
TGTGCCATCAGACCAGAGAACACTGAAGCTTTCTTT
>TRBJ2-6|.|.|TRBV18
CASSPPGGESGANVLTF
TGTGCCAGCTCACCACCGGGCGGGGAGTCTGGGGCCAACGTCCTGACTTTC
>TRBJ2-1|.|.|TRBV10-2
CASKAGPYNEQFF
TGCGCCAGCAAGGCGGGACCTTACAATGAGCAGTTCTTC
>TRBJ2-3|.|TRBD1|TRBV7-8
CASSPERTGAADTQYF
TGTGCCAGCAGCCCCGAACGGACAGGGGCGGCAGATACGCAGTATTTT
>TRBJ2-2|.|.|TRBV11-3
CASSRAGELFF
TGTGCCAGCAGCCGTGCCGGGGAGCTGTTTTTT
>TRBJ2-1|few|TRBD2|TRBV29-1
CSFIAGEVSNEQFF
TGCAGCTTCATAGCGGGAGAGGTCTCCAATGAGCAGTTCTTC
>TRBJ2-1|.|.|TRBV5-1
CASSLQTFADNEQFF
TGCGCCAGCAGCTTGCAAACATTCGCTGACAATGAGCAGTTCTTC
>TRBJ1-5|.|.|TRBV7-2
CASSLGGGVGPQHF
TGTGCCAGCAGCTTAGGCGGGGGTGTTGGGCCCCAGCATTTT
>TRBJ2-7|once|.|TRBV27
CASSLLASPWYEQYF
TGTGCCAGCAGTTTATTAGCGTCCCCGTGGTACGAGCAGTACTTC
>TRBJ2-3|.|.|TRBV7-9
CASSSFAEISDTQYF
TGTGCCAGCAGCTCGTTCGCGGAGATCTCAGATACGCAGTATTTT
>TRBJ2-5|.|.|TRBV5-4
CASSLNLRTQGTQYF
TGTGCCAGCAGCTTGAATTTGAGGACACAAGGGACCCAGTACTTC
>TRBJ2-7|few|.|TRBV2
CASRGGFSGNSYEQYF
TGTGCCAGCAGGGGAGGTTTTAGCGGCAATAGCTACGAGCAGTACTTC
>TRBJ2-1|.|TRBD2|TRBV5-6
CASSLAMASGYNEQFF
TGTGCCAGCAGCTTGGCCATGGCTAGCGGCTACAATGAGCAGTTCTTC
>TRBJ1-1|.|TRBD1|TRBV18
CASSPVGRDRAAFF
TGTGCCAGCTCACCAGTCGGCCGGGACAGGGCAGCTTTCTTT
>TRBJ2-1|few|TRBD2|TRBV18
CASSSGLEYEQFF
TGTGCCAGCTCATCGGGACTAGAGTATGAGCAGTTCTTC
>TRBJ1-2|.|.|TRBV5-1
CASSLTGGGGNYGYTF
TGCGCCAGCAGCTTGACAGGTGGCGGGGGAAACTATGGCTACACCTTC
>TRBJ2-1|.|TRBD2|TRBV5-1
CASSSGTSGRINNEQFF
TGCGCCAGCAGCTCCGGGACTAGCGGGAGGATAAACAATGAGCAGTTCTTC
>TRBJ2-1|.|.|TRBV5-5
CASSGAGSNRYNEQFF
TGTGCCAGCAGCGGAGCGGGCAGCAACCGCTACAATGAGCAGTTCTTC
>TRBJ2-7|.|TRBD2|TRBV5-1
CASGPSGTTASYEQYF
TGCGCCAGCGGCCCGTCCGGGACTACGGCGTCCTACGAGCAGTACTTC